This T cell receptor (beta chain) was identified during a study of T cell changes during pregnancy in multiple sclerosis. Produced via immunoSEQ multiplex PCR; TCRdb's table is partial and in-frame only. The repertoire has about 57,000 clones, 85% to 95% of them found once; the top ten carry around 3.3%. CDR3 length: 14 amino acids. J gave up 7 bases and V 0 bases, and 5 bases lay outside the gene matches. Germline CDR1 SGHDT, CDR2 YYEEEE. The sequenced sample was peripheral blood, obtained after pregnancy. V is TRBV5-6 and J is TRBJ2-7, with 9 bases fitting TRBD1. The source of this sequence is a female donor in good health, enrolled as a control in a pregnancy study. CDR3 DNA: TGTGCCAGCAGCTTGGGGACAGGGGTTCGGGAGCAGTACTTC. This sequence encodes CASSLGTGVREQYF.